These T cell receptor beta chains were read from a single sample in a study of OX40 agonist ivuxolimab in advanced cancers. This table comes from immunoSEQ multiplex PCR, and its TCRdb copy is limited to in-frame clones, with some not included. Of some 64,000 clones in the sample, around 88% were seen once. This sample comprised CD4+ or CD8+ T cells sorted from blood, obtained in a trial of the OX40 agonist ivuxolimab. These receptors were taken from an adult with an advanced solid tumor such as melanoma, head and neck, liver or kidney cancer. The CDR3 runs from the conserved cysteine through the conserved F or W.

>TRBJ2-5|TRBV6-1
CASSEGEAGGHLYQETQYF
>TRBJ2-7|TRBV4-1
CASSQPQGAPSEQYF
>TRBJ2-2|TRBV5-1
CASSEGTPNTGELFF
>TRBJ2-1|TRBV28
CATLSGDRVNLFF
>TRBJ2-7|TRBV5-8
CASSAGPAGSEQYF
>TRBJ2-6|TRBV9
CASSVGLTGANVLTF
>TRBJ1-1|TRBV5-5
CASSKDWNTEAFF
>TRBJ1-2|TRBV2
CASSEASPGAKYGYTF
>TRBJ1-1|TRBV5-1
CASSPLSMNTEAFF
>TRBJ2-3|TRBV19
CASSIDGRMRADTQYF
>TRBJ1-1|TRBV7-9
CASSLVDSREAFF
>TRBJ2-7|TRBV7-2
CASTPDRGTYEQYF
>TRBJ1-3|TRBV6-1
CASSATGRAISGNTIYF
>TRBJ2-3|TRBV5-5
CASSLDRGTDAQYF
>TRBJ1-1|TRBV5-4
CASSPRTGIEAFF
>TRBJ1-1|TRBV2
CASRPRAVGTEAFF
>TRBJ1-2|TRBV7-2
CASSFDLNYGYTF
>TRBJ2-3|TRBV11-3
CASSDGSGDTQYF
>TRBJ2-1|TRBV29-1
CSVTSGLATGYNEQFF
>TRBJ2-1|TRBV11-1
CASSLRAGTSGRNNEQFF
>TRBJ1-1|TRBV7-2
CASSVRDRVNTEAFF
>TRBJ1-2|TRBV19
CASSGGQGDGYTF
>TRBJ2-5|TRBV2
CASKGQRSVTQTQYF